What follows are 6 T cell receptor beta chains derived from one specimen sequenced in a study of shared clonotypes between healthy human individuals. Sequenced by immunoSEQ multiplex PCR; TCRdb stores in-frame clones only, minus some. In the table there are around 580,000 clones, more than 95% of which are singletons. Selected positively for CCR7 and CD45RO-negative, naive CD8 cells excluded terminally differentiated effector memory CD45RA+ cells. Sequencing used naive CD8+ T cells sorted from blood. These receptor sequences come from a man aged 25 to 40 in good health.

The chain is built from TRBV25-1 and TRBJ2-1, with 7 bases that match TRBD1. V was clipped by 5 bases and J by 2 bases; unmatched bases: 6. The CDR3 consists of 15 residues. Germline values: CDR1 MGHDK, CDR2 SYGVNS. Here the CDR3 DNA reads TGTGCCAGCAGTCAAACAGGGGTGCCCTACAATGAGCAGTTCTTC. Translated, it gives CASSQTGVPYNEQFF.

J is TRBJ2-5 and V is TRBV27; perhaps TRBD2 as D (5 bases). The V gene's germline CDR1 is MNHEY and CDR2 SMNVEV (reference sequence). Trimming left V 3 bases short and J 5 bases short, with 13 bases between. CDR3 length: 14 residues. In DNA, the CDR3 is TGTGCCAGCAGTTTGGGCGCGCCGGGGGAGACCCAGTACTTC. This gives the protein CASSLGAPGETQYF.

The V and J genes are TRBV28 and TRBJ2-3; 7 bases fit TRBD1. CDR3 length: 17 amino acids. Trimming removed 4 bases from V and 0 bases from J; junction bases left unmatched: 10. Per the germline V gene, CDR1 is MDHEN and CDR2 is SYDVKM. The CDR3 DNA reads as TGTGCCAGCAGTTCGAGAAGGGACAGTAGGAGCACAGATACGCAGTATTTT. Its translation is CASSSRRDSRSTDTQYF. The full variable domain, in which reference TRBV28 and TRBJ2-3 provide the parts outside the CDR3, is DVKVTQSSRYLVKRTGEKVFLECVQDMDHENMFWYRQDPGLGLRLIYFSYDVKMKEKGDIPEGYSVSREKKERFSLILESASTNQTSMYLCASSSRRDSRSTDTQYFGPGTRLTVL.

The chain links TRBV9 to TRBJ2-1; 14 positions match TRBD2. Per germline, CDR1 SGDLS and CDR2 YYNGEE. The CDR3 runs 20 residues. The junction had 10 bases not matched to a gene; V was cut back by 0 bases and J by 2 bases. The CDR3 nucleotides read TGTGCCAGCAGCGTAGTAGGGGGACTAGCGGGAGAAACCCCCTACAATGAGCAGTTCTTC. Translated, it gives CASSVVGGLAGETPYNEQFF.

The chain uses TRBV7-2 and TRBJ2-5; D is ambiguous. V lost 1 base and J lost 0, with 6 bases in between. Germline CDR1 and CDR2: SGHTA and FQGNSA. The CDR3 is made up of 14 amino acids. CDR3 DNA sequence: TGTGCCAGCAGCTTAGTTTCGTACCAAGAGACCCAGTACTTC. This sequence encodes CASSLVSYQETQYF.

This clone has only one observation. The V gene is TRBV29-1, the J gene TRBJ2-6; no definite D call. V shed 2 bases and J shed 1 base, with 6 bases lying between them. The CDR3 length is 14 residues. Germline-derived CDR1 and CDR2 are SQVTM and ANQGSEA. CDR3 sequence reads: CSVERESGANVLTF. The DNA for the CDR3 is TGCAGCGTTGAAAGGGAATCTGGGGCCAACGTCCTGACTTTC.